The present entry profiles one TCR beta chain with its context. The antigen remains undetermined. The same CDR3 also results from other DNA sequences found in this sample. The V and J ends lost 8 bases and 6 bases respectively, with 14 bases between them. Germline values: CDR1 SNHLY, CDR2 FYNNEI. The CDR3 totals 12 residues. These data belong to a study of cytomegalovirus exposure and HLA in healthy donors. Study-level findings and limits: The study recorded 150 to 200 TCR beta chains that were cytomegalovirus-associated. In an earlier analysis, productive rearrangement rates for most beta V segments clustered near 87% or 30%. Later genetic work tied a missense DCLRE1C variant to beta-chain V and J trimming.

Primers for the PCR totalled 60 Vbeta and 13 Jbeta. The data were produced by immunoSEQ multiplex PCR, yet TCRdb's version contains in-frame clones alone and is incomplete. The data contain 55,000 or so clones, 70% to 85% of them singletons. Sequencing was carried out using PBMCs. The clonotype originates from a man between 45 and 60 years old in good health and CMV-seronegative. The chain combines TRBV2 with TRBJ2-7; D not resolved. Here the CDR3 reads CASHSAGIEQYF. In DNA, the CDR3 is TGTGCCAGCCACTCCGCAGGTATCGAGCAGTACTTC.